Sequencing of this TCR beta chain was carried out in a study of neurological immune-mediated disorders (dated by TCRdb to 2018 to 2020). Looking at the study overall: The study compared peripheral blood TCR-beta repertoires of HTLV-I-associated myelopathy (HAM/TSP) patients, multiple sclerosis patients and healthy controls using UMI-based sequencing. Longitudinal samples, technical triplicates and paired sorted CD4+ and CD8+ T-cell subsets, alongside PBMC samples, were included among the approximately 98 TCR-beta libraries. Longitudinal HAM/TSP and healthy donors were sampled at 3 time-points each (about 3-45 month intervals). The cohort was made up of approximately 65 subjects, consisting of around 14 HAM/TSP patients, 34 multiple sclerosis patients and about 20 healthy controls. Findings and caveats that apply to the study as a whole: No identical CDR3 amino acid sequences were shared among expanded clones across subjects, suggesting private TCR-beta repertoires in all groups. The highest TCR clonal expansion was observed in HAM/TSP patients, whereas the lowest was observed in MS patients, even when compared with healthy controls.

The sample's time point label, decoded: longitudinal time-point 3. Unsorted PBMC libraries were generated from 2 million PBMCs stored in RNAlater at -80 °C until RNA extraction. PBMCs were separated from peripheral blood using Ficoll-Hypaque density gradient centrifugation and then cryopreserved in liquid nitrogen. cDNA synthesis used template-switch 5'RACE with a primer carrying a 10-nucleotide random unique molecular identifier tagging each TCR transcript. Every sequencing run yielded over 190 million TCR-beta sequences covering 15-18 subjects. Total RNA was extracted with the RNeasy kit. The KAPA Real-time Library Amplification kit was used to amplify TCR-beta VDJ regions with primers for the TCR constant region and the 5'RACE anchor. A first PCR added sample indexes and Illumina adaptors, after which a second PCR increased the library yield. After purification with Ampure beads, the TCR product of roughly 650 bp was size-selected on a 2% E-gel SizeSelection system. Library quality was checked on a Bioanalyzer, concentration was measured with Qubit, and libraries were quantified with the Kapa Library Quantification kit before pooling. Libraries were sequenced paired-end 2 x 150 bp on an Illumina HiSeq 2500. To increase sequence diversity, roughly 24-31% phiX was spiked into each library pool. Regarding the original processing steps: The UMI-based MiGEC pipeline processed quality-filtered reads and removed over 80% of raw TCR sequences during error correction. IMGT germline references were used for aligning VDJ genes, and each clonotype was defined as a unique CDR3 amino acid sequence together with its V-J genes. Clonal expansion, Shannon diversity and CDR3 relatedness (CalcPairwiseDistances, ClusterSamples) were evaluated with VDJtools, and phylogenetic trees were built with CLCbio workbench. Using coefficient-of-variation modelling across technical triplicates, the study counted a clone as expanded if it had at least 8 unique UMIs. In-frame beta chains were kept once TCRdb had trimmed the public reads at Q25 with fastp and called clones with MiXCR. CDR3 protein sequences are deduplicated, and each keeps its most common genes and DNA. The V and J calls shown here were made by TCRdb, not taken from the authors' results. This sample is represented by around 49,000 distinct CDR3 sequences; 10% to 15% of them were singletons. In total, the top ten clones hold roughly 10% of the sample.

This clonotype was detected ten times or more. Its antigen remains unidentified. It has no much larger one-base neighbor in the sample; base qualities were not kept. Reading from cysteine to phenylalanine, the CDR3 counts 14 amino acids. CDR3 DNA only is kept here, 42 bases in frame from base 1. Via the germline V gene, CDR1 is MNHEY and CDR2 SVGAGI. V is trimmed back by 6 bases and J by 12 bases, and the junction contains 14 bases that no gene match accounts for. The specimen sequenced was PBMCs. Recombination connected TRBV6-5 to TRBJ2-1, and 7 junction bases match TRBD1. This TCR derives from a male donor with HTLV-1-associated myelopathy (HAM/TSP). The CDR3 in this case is CASSGTDSEPRQFF. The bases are TGTGCCAGCAGCGGGACAGATTCCGAACCTAGGCAGTTCTTC.